A single count supports the clone carrying this TCR beta chain. This record comes from a study of blood T cell repertoires in COVID-19. Looking at the study overall: COVID-19 samples from acute and convalescent phases originated in the United States, Italy and Spain. The analysed material was cDNA or gDNA that came from T cells, B-cell-depleted T cells, or PBMCs.

Germline CDR1 is SGDLS and CDR2 is YYNGEE. Deletions cut 0 bases from V and 5 bases from J, with 17 bases between. The CDR3 is 16 residues long. Authors' methods: Using reference gene primer amplification, nucleated cell counts were estimated. Clones were sequenced by immunoSEQ multiplex PCR, and TCRdb holds only the in-frame ones, with some missing. The V and J calls and clone size come from that table; D and trimming were worked out from the DNA. The sample lists around 100,000 clones, 86% occurring once. V gene TRBV9 combines with J gene TRBJ2-5, with TRBD2 as a possible D gene (5 bases). This receptor was taken from a man older than 75 with acute or convalescent COVID-19. The sequenced sample consisted of peripheral blood. The CDR3 spells CASSVGISGSTETQYF. CDR3 coding DNA: TGTGCCAGCAGCGTAGGAATTTCTGGGAGTACGGAGACCCAGTACTTC.